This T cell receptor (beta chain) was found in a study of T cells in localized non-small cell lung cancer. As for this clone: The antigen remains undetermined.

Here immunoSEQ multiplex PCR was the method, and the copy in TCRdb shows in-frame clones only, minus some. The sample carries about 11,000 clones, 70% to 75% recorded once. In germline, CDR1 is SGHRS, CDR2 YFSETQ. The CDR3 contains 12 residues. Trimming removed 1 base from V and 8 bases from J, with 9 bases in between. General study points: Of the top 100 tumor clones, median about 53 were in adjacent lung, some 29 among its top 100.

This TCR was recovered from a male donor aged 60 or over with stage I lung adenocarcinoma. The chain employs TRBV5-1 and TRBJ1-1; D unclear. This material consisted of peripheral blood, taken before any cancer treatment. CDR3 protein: CASSLRPPEAFF. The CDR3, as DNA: TGCGCCAGCAGCTTGCGCCCGCCCGAAGCTTTCTTT.